A single sample is the source of the 6 T cell receptor beta chains below, sequenced in a study of control samples from healthy donors and cancer patients. The repertoire was sequenced with immunoSEQ multiplex PCR; TCRdb's copy has only in-frame clones and lacks some. Of some 120,000 clones in the sample, roughly 91% were seen once. What was sequenced was PBMCs. These receptors were collected from a man in his forties or fifties with head and neck cancer.

This clone appeared a single time. This rearrangement joins TRBV28 to TRBJ1-4; tentative D call: TRBD1 (5 bases). Germline-derived CDR1 and CDR2 are MDHEN and SYDVKM. With 4 bases removed from V and 10 bases from J, the gap between germline ends came to 22 bases. The CDR3 has 16 residues. In nucleotides, the CDR3 is TGTGCCAGCAGTTACCCGACAGCCTCAACCCTCCGAAAACTGTTTTTT. Translating gives CASSYPTASTLRKLFF.

This clone showed up just once. The V gene is TRBV2, the J gene TRBJ2-3; a possible D gene is TRBD2 (5 bases). Germline CDR1 and CDR2: SNHLY and FYNNEI. The CDR3 totals 15 residues. Trimming removed 8 bases from V and 5 bases from J, with 20 bases in between. The CDR3, as DNA: TGTGCCAGCGGCCCGAGCGGTCCTATGAGAGATACGCAGTATTTT. It translates to CASGPSGPMRDTQYF.

The J gene is TRBJ1-3, the V gene TRBV27; D ambiguous. This CDR3 region has 12 residues. Germline CDR1 and CDR2: MNHEY and SMNVEV (reference sequence). Trimming stripped 6 bases from V and 3 bases from J, with 6 bases between. CDR3 nucleotides: TGTGCCAGCAGAGGCGGTGGAAACACCATATATTTT. Amino acid sequence: CASRGGGNTIYF.

In DNA form, the CDR3 reads TGTGCCAGCAGTGAAACTAGCGGGGGGGGTGATACGCAGTATTTT. It yields the protein CASSETSGGGDTQYF. The rearrangement joins TRBV6-1 to TRBJ2-3, with TRBD2 matching over 13 bases. CDR1 is MNHNS and CDR2 is SASEGT in the germline V gene. V shed 2 bases, J shed 6 bases, and the junction held 2 bases outside the gene matches. CDR3 length: 15 residues.

V gene TRBV5-4 combines with J gene TRBJ2-1; 14 bases agree with TRBD2. CDR3 length equals 19 residues. CDR1 is SGHNT, CDR2 YYREEE, per germline (reference sequence). Losses at the gene ends were 4 bases for V and 1 base for J; bases not matched to a gene: 10. The CDR3 sequence is CASSPGGLAGVKSYNEQFF. As DNA, the CDR3 is TGTGCCAGCAGCCCTGGGGGACTAGCGGGGGTAAAGTCCTACAATGAGCAGTTCTTC.

The chain recombines TRBV28 with TRBJ1-2; D may be TRBD1 (5 bases). CDR3 length: 13 amino acids. With 5 bases removed from V and 3 bases from J, the gap between germline ends came to 10 bases. The germline V gene has CDR1 MDHEN and CDR2 SYDVKM. Written as DNA, the CDR3 is TGTGCCAGCAGTCGGGGGAGAGACTATGGCTACACCTTC. As protein: CASSRGRDYGYTF.